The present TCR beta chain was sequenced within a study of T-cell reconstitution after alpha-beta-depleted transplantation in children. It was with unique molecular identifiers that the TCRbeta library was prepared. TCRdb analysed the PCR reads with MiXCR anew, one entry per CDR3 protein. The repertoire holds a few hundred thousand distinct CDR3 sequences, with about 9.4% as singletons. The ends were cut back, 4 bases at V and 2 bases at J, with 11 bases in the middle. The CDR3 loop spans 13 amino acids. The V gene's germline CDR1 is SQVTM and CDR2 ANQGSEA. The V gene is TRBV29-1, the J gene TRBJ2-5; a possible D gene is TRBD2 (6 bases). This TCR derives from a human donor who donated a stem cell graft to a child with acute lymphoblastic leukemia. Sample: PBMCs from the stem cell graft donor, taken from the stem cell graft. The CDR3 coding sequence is TGCAGCGTTGTGAACGCGGGACAAGAGACCCAGTACTTC. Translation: CSVVNAGQETQYF.